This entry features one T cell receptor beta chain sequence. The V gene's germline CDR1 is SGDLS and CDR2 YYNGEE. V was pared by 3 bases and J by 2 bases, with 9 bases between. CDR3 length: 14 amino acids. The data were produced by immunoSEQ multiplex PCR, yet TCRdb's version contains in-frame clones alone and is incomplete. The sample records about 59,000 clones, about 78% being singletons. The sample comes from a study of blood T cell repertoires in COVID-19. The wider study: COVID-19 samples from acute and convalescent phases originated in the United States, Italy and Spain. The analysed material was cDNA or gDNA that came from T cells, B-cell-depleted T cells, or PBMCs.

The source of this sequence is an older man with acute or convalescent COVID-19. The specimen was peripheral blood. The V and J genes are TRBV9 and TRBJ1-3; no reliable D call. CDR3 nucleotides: TGTGCCAGCAGCGATCGAGTTGCTGGAAACACCATATATTTT. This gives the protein CASSDRVAGNTIYF.